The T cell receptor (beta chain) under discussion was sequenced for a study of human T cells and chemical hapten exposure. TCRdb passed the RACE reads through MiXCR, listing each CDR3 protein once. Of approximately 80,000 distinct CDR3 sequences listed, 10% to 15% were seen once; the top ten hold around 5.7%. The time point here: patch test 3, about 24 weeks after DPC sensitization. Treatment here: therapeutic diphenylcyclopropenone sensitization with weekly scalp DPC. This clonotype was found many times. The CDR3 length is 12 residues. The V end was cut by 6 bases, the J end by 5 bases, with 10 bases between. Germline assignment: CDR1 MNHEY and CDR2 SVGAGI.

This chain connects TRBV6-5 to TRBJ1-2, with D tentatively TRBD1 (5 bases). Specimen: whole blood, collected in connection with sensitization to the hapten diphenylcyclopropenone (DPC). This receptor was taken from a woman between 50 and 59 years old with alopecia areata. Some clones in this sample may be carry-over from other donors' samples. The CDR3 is CASRTGVYGYTF. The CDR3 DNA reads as TGTGCCAGCAGGACGGGGGTGTATGGCTACACCTTC.